This T cell receptor (beta chain) was profiled in a study of Ad26.COV2.S vaccination and SARS-CoV-2 variants. Regarding treatment: approximately 18 received Ad26.COV2.S at low or high dose, single or two shots; roughly five received placebo; per-sample allocation not given. Sampling took place 63 days after the first vaccine or placebo injection. Repertoires were generated with immunoSEQ multiplex PCR, while TCRdb's copy carries only in-frame clones and drops some. The data show roughly 680,000 clones, roughly 90% seen once. The TCR was taken from a person aged 18-65 years who received the Ad26.COV2.S COVID-19 vaccine or a placebo. The source was peripheral blood, collected in a trial of Ad26.COV2.S vaccine versus placebo.

The CDR3 sequence: CASSQGGGVESPLHF. The CDR3 nucleotides are TGTGCCAGCTCACAAGGGGGGGGTGTTGAATCACCCCTCCACTTT. The V gene is TRBV18, the J gene TRBJ1-6; D is perhaps TRBD1 (6 bases). Germline V CDR1 and CDR2: KGHSH, LQKENI. V shed 4 bases and J shed 10 bases, with 17 bases lying between them. This CDR3 is built from 15 residues.